The 13 T cell receptor beta chains presented below share a single source sample, sequenced in a study of a mutant IDH1 vaccine in newly diagnosed glioma. Only in-frame clones appear in the TCRdb table, and some are missing; sequencing was by immunoSEQ multiplex PCR. The repertoire holds roughly 36,000 clones, over 75% seen once, with 2% to 3% in the top ten. For these receptors, no antigen is known. Time point denoted: week 23, last vaccination. Topical imiquimod was applied with each vaccine dose, which held 300 ug of mutant IDH1 20-mer peptide. The sequences come from PBMCs, collected from a glioma patient whose treatment included an IDH1 peptide vaccine. The receptors shown here come from a man between 40 and 49 years old with glioma.

V usage is TRBV28 and J usage is TRBJ2-5; 7 positions agree with TRBD2. This CDR3 spans 17 amino acids. Germline V gives CDR1 MDHEN, CDR2 SYDVKM. The J segment lost 4 bases and the V segment lost 5 bases, leaving 16 bases of the junction unmatched. Written as DNA, the CDR3 is TGTGCCAGCAGTCCCCACGGGGGGAGGGGAAGAGGAGAGACCCAGTACTTC. This encodes CASSPHGGRGRGETQYF.

The DNA for the CDR3 is TGTGCCAGCAGCTTGGGGGACAGTGTTGATGGAAACACCATATATTTT. This encodes CASSLGDSVDGNTIYF. This chain connects TRBV5-8 to TRBJ1-3, with 7 bases lining up with TRBD1. Germline V CDR1 and CDR2: SGHTS, YDEGEE. The CDR3 is made up of 16 amino acids. J lost 3 bases, V lost 0 bases, and 6 bases had no gene match.

In this sample, this clone turned up once. The rearrangement joins TRBV9 to TRBJ1-1; tentative D call: TRBD1 (6 bases). CDR1 is SGDLS, CDR2 YYNGEE, per germline. V lost 2 bases and J lost 3, with 8 bases in between. This CDR3 has 13 residues. The CDR3 DNA reads as TGTGCCAGCAGCGTTGCAGGGGACACTGAAGCTTTCTTT. It yields the protein CASSVAGDTEAFF.

V and J are TRBV19 and TRBJ1-2, with 9 bases aligning to TRBD1. With V trimmed by 6 bases and J by 6 bases, 11 bases remained unmatched. CDR1 is LNHDA, CDR2 SQIVND, per germline (reference sequence). This CDR3 is 15 amino acids long. The DNA for the CDR3 is TGTGCCAGTAGAACAAACAGGGGGCCCGGCCATGGCTACACCTTC. The encoded protein is CASRTNRGPGHGYTF.

The J gene is TRBJ1-3, the V gene TRBV7-2; D gene uncertain. The CDR3 totals 14 residues. Trimming took off 5 bases at V and 0 bases at J, with 8 bases between the two ends. Germline V gene lookup returns CDR1 SGHTA and CDR2 FQGNSA. CDR3 coding DNA: TGTGCCAGCAGCCCGGGCCTCTCTGGAAACACCATATATTTT. Translation gives CASSPGLSGNTIYF.

The rearrangement links TRBV6-1 to TRBJ2-5, with D possibly being TRBD2 (6 bases). Germline CDR1 and CDR2: MNHNS and SASEGT. The CDR3 spans 15 residues. The V gene lost 3 bases and the J gene lost 1 base, with 12 bases spanning the gap. CDR3 residues: CASSEGRGPQETQYF. Here the CDR3 DNA reads TGTGCCAGCAGTGAGGGGCGGGGCCCCCAAGAGACCCAGTACTTC.

By frequency in the sample, this clone is medium-sized. This sequence joins TRBV6-1 and TRBJ2-6; D unclear. Germline V gene lookup returns CDR1 MNHNS and CDR2 SASEGT. Trimming removed 3 bases from V and 1 base from J, with 4 bases in between. This CDR3 has 14 amino acids. The CDR3 bases are TGTGCCAGCAGTGACCTTTCTGGGGCCAACGTCCTGACTTTC. This encodes CASSDLSGANVLTF.

The V gene is TRBV4-2, the J gene TRBJ1-2; 9 bases fit TRBD1. This CDR3 has 15 amino acids. With V trimmed by 4 bases and J by 3 bases, 6 bases remained unmatched. Germline values: CDR1 LGHNA, CDR2 YNFKEQ. CDR3 DNA sequence: TGTGCCAGCAGCCCCACATGGACAGGGGACTATGGCTACACCTTC. It yields the protein CASSPTWTGDYGYTF.

This chain links TRBV4-3 with TRBJ2-3; 8 bases map to TRBD2. J was trimmed by 5 bases and V by 5 bases; bases with no gene match: 12. Germline V CDR1 and CDR2: LGHNA, YSLEER. The CDR3 totals 16 residues. The CDR3: CASSMETSVGGDTQYF. For the CDR3, the DNA is TGCGCCAGCAGCATGGAGACTAGCGTCGGGGGAGATACGCAGTATTTT.

The rearrangement uses TRBV6-1 and TRBJ2-7, with 7 bases that match TRBD1. V shed 3 bases and J 0 bases; nucleotides not matched to a gene: 8. Germline V CDR1 and CDR2: MNHNS, SASEGT. This CDR3 comprises 16 residues. In DNA, the CDR3 is TGTGCCAGCAGTGATCCCGGCAGGGGGAGCTCCTACGAGCAGTACTTC. Encoded protein: CASSDPGRGSSYEQYF.

The J gene is TRBJ1-1, the V gene TRBV4-2, with TRBD1 matching over 7 bases. V shed 4 bases, J shed 1 base, and the junction held 6 bases outside the gene matches. The CDR3 spans 15 residues. Germline V gene sequence: CDR1 LGHNA, CDR2 YNFKEQ. The CDR3: CASSPSDRPNTEAFF. In DNA form, the CDR3 reads TGTGCCAGCAGCCCCTCGGACAGGCCGAACACTGAAGCTTTCTTT.

The gene calls are TRBV7-6 and TRBJ2-2; 8 bases match TRBD1. The V gene's germline CDR1 is SGHVS and CDR2 FNYEAQ. Trimming cost V 5 bases and J 0 bases; bases outside gene matches: 11. This CDR3 is 18 amino acids long. The CDR3 DNA follows: TGTGCCAGCAGCCGTTTCCAGAGGACAGGGCCGAACACCGGGGAGCTGTTTTTT. The encoded protein is CASSRFQRTGPNTGELFF.

The chain is built from TRBV27 and TRBJ2-7; the match to TRBD1 covers 11 bases. Germline V lookup: CDR1 MNHEY, CDR2 SMNVEV (reference sequence). With V trimmed by 6 bases and J by 3 bases, 7 bases remained unmatched. The CDR3 spans 15 residues. The CDR3 bases are TGTGCCAGCAGCAGAACCGGGACAGGGGGCTACGAGCAGTACGTC. Protein sequence: CASSRTGTGGYEQYV.